This entry is about one TCR beta chain. Data came from immunoSEQ multiplex PCR; TCRdb stores just in-frame clones and leaves some out. Among 350,000 to 450,000 clones, roughly nine tenths were seen once, and the ten largest hold about 1.7%. This entry is derived from a study of blood T cell repertoires in COVID-19. Overall study context: Spain, Italy and the United States supplied samples that represented acute and convalescent COVID-19.

The CDR3 runs 15 residues. Germline V gives CDR1 SGHTA, CDR2 FQGNSA. V was trimmed by 4 bases and J by 0 bases, leaving 10 bases between them. This clonotype was sampled from a woman in her 30s who had recovered from COVID-19. The V call is TRBV7-2, the J call TRBJ2-1, with D unresolved. Sequenced sample: PBMCs or T cells enriched from blood (not recorded which). CDR3 residues: CASSSGLSSYNEQFF. The CDR3 DNA sequence: TGTGCCAGCAGCTCGGGTCTGAGCTCCTACAATGAGCAGTTCTTC.